This T cell receptor (beta chain) was observed in a study of cytomegalovirus exposure and HLA in healthy donors. Germline V lookup: CDR1 SEHNR, CDR2 FQNEAQ (reference sequence). Deletions cut 5 bases from V and 7 bases from J, with 17 bases between. This CDR3 region has 14 residues. The PCR was carried out with 60 Vbeta primers and 13 Jbeta primers. TCRdb keeps only in-frame clones here, not all; method: immunoSEQ multiplex PCR. The data contain roughly 150,000 clones, around 75% of them seen just once; the ten biggest clones take up about 11%. The rearrangement joins TRBV7-9 to TRBJ1-2, with unresolved D. Material for sequencing was PBMCs. This receptor was identified in a man aged 18-30 years in good health and CMV-seropositive. The CDR3 is CASSSNMRGPGYTF. DNA of the CDR3: TGTGCCAGCAGCAGCAACATGCGGGGTCCTGGCTACACCTTC. The whole variable domain, filled in from reference TRBV7-9 and TRBJ1-2, reads DTGVSQNPRHKITKRGQNVTFRCDPISEHNRLYWYRQTLGQGPEFLTYFQNEAQLEKSRLLSDRFSAERPKGSFSTLEIQRTEQGDSAMYLCASSSNMRGPGYTFGSGTRLTVV.